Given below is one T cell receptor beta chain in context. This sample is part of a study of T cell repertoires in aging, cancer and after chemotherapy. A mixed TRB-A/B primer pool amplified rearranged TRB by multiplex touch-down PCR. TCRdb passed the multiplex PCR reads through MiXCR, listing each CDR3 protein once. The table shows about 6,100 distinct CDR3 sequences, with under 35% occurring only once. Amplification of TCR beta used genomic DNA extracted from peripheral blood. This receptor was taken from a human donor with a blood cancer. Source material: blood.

CDR3 DNA sequence: TGTGCCAGCAGCTTCGGACAGAGCAATCAGCCCCAGCATTTT. Translated, it gives CASSFGQSNQPQHF. The chain employs TRBV12-3 or TRBV12-4 and TRBJ1-5; D is perhaps TRBD1 (6 bases). The length of the CDR3 is 14 residues. The V and J ends lost 6 bases and 1 base respectively, with 10 bases between them.